Listed below are T cell receptor beta chains from one sample, sequenced in a study of response to subunit inactivated influenza vaccine. One entry per CDR3 protein, called by TCRdb with MiXCR from the RT-PCR reads. Of about 650,000 distinct CDR3 sequences in the sample, 15% to 18% were seen once. The sample was PBMCs from blood, taken 11 to 12 days after vaccination. These TCRs come from a man in his fifties who received an inactivated influenza vaccine. The CDR3 runs from the conserved cysteine through the conserved F or W. Fields, in order: D gene, J gene, V gene, clone size, CDR3 DNA, CDR3 protein. D genes are given only for firm matches. Only some rows state a clone size, as once, few, many or a class for expanded clones.

NA,TRBJ2-5,TRBV4-2,NA,TGTGCCAGCAGCCTCGGGGGCCTATCTCAAGAGACCCAGTACTTC,CASSLGGLSQETQYF
NA,TRBJ2-7,TRBV12-3/TRBV12-4,NA,TGTGCCAGCAGTCAGCCGGGACCCCCGTCCTACGAGCAGTACTTC,CASSQPGPPSYEQYF
TRBD1,TRBJ1-2,TRBV4-3,many,TGCGCCAGCAGCCGGGGACAGGGCGATGGCTACACCTTC,CASSRGQGDGYTF
NA,TRBJ2-7,TRBV6-5,NA,TGTGCCAGCAGTTCCAGGGGGGTGACTACCTACGAGCAGTACTTC,CASSSRGVTTYEQYF
TRBD1,TRBJ1-6,TRBV15,few,TGTGCCACCCGTAGGACAGGGGATAATTCACCCCTCCACTTT,CATRRTGDNSPLHF
NA,TRBJ2-7,TRBV4-3,NA,TGCGCCAGCAGCCACCGTTCATCGGGCGAGCAGTACTTC,CASSHRSSGEQYF
TRBD1,TRBJ2-3,TRBV12-3/TRBV12-4,few,TGTGCCAGCCGACCACACCCTGGACAGGGGGCAGCAGATACGCAGTATTTT,CASRPHPGQGAADTQYF
TRBD1,TRBJ2-6,TRBV7-2,NA,TGTGCCAGCAGCTTGAGGGGGCGTTCTGGGGCCAACGTCCTGACTTTC,CASSLRGRSGANVLTF
TRBD2,TRBJ2-1,TRBV7-2,NA,TGTGCCAGCAGCTTCGGGAGGGTTACGTACAATGAGCAGTTCTTC,CASSFGRVTYNEQFF
NA,TRBJ1-1,TRBV6-1,few,TGTGCCAGCAGGAAGGGGAACACTGAAGCTTTCTTT,CASRKGNTEAFF
TRBD2,TRBJ2-7,TRBV20-1,many,TGCAGTGCCCGGGGCGGGCGGGAGCTCCAGGAGCAGTACTTC,CSARGGRELQEQYF
NA,TRBJ1-1,TRBV7-8,NA,TGTGCCAGCAGCTCCGGGAGATCCCTTGAAGCTTTCTTT,CASSSGRSLEAFF
TRBD2,TRBJ2-7,TRBV3-1,many,TGTGCCAGCAGCCCACTAGCGGGAGGGTACTACGAGCAGTACTTC,CASSPLAGGYYEQYF
TRBD2,TRBJ2-1,TRBV5-1,few,TGCGCCAGCAGCTTGAGCATGGGAGCGGGAGTGAATGAGCAGTTCTTC,CASSLSMGAGVNEQFF
TRBD2,TRBJ2-5,TRBV6-1,NA,TGTGCCAGCAGCCGATACACTAGCGGGAGAGCGGAGACCCAGTACTTC,CASSRYTSGRAETQYF
NA,TRBJ2-3,TRBV24-1,many,TGTGCCACCAGATCGTCCTTGGGAGATACGCAGTATTTT,CATRSSLGDTQYF
NA,TRBJ1-1,TRBV5-4,many,TGTGCCAGCAGCTTGAGTGTGAACACTGAAGCTTTCTTT,CASSLSVNTEAFF
TRBD1,TRBJ2-7,TRBV29-1,few,TGCAGCGTTTTCGGCATAAGACAGGGTGGCTACGAGCAGTACTTC,CSVFGIRQGGYEQYF
NA,TRBJ2-5,TRBV20-1,few,TGCAGTGCTAGACCCCTCAGGAGTCCCCCTATGGAGACCCAGTACTTC,CSARPLRSPPMETQYF
NA,TRBJ2-1,TRBV4-3,many,TGCGCCAGCAGCCAATTAGGTGACAATGAGCAGTTCTTC,CASSQLGDNEQFF
NA,TRBJ2-7,TRBV5-1,few,TGCGCCAGCAGCTCCGACTTCGCCGCTATGGGGTACGAGCAGTACTTC,CASSSDFAAMGYEQYF
NA,TRBJ1-1,TRBV7-2,few,TGTGCCAGCAGCTTAGTTGCTGGGAATGAAGCTTTCTTT,CASSLVAGNEAFF
NA,TRBJ2-3,TRBV12-3/TRBV12-4,many,TGTGCCAGCAGTTTGGGGCACCCTAGCACAGATACGCAGTATTTT,CASSLGHPSTDTQYF
TRBD2,TRBJ2-3,TRBV20-1,NA,TGCAGTGCAACGGGACTAGCGGTACAGGGGGATACGCAGTATTTT,CSATGLAVQGDTQYF